A single sample gave rise to the 32 T cell receptor beta chains below, sequenced in a study of control samples from healthy donors and cancer patients. Clones were read by immunoSEQ multiplex PCR, and TCRdb kept only the in-frame ones, dropping some. The data contain more than 12,000 clones, around 77% of them seen just once; the ten biggest clones take up roughly 18%. Input material: formalin-fixed, paraffin-embedded tissue. Receptors originate from a female donor with lung cancer.

The chain carries TRBV6-5 and TRBJ1-1, with a tentative D call TRBD1 (5 bases). The germline V and J ends were trimmed by 7 bases and 4 bases, with 19 bases remaining between them. This CDR3 region has 15 residues. Germline CDR1 and CDR2: MNHEY and SVGAGI. CDR3 protein: CASIYSGAPGTEAFF. CDR3 DNA sequence: TGTGCCAGCATCTACAGTGGGGCGCCGGGCACTGAAGCTTTCTTT.

The rearrangement joins TRBV18 to TRBJ2-6; D gene unclear. The CDR3 consists of 16 residues. Germline values: CDR1 KGHSH, CDR2 LQKENI. Trimming shortened V by 0 bases and J by 0 bases, and 6 bases separated the two germline ends. The CDR3 nucleotides read TGTGCCAGCTCACCACCTTCCTTCTCTGGGGCCAACGTCCTGACTTTC. It yields the protein CASSPPSFSGANVLTF.

This sequence joins TRBV6-2 or TRBV6-3 and TRBJ2-1; TRBD1 agrees at 7 bases. CDR3 length equals 12 residues. J lost 11 bases, V lost 6 bases, and 7 bases had no gene match. The V gene's germline CDR1 is MNHEY and CDR2 SVGEGT. The CDR3: CASSPLGGKQFF. The CDR3, as DNA: TGTGCCAGCAGCCCACTAGGGGGCAAGCAGTTCTTC.

V is TRBV11-2 and J is TRBJ1-1; TRBD1 agrees at 7 bases. The CDR3 sequence is 14 residues long. Per germline, CDR1 SGHAT and CDR2 FQNNGV. J was trimmed by 3 bases and V by 1 base; bases with no gene match: 2. CDR3 DNA sequence: TGTGCCAGCAGCTTAGGGACAGGATACACTGAAGCTTTCTTT. It codes for CASSLGTGYTEAFF.

The chain joins TRBV3-1 (or the pseudogene TRBV3-2) to TRBJ2-7; tentative D call: TRBD2 (5 bases). The CDR3 consists of 12 residues. The germline V and J ends were trimmed by 5 bases and 9 bases, with 14 bases remaining between them. From germline, CDR1 is LGHDT and CDR2 YNNKEL (reference sequence). CDR3 amino acids: CASSSRTEGQYF. CDR3 sequence (DNA): TGTGCCAGCAGCTCGCGGACTGAGGGGCAGTACTTC.

This clone was observed once. The V call is TRBV7-9, the J call TRBJ1-1; D not certain. Trimming took 5 bases from V and 4 from J, leaving 11 bases between them. Germline values: CDR1 SEHNR, CDR2 FQNEAQ (reference sequence). The length of the CDR3 is 13 residues. CDR3 sequence reads: CASSLEGVTEAFF. In DNA form, the CDR3 reads TGTGCCAGCAGCCTCGAGGGTGTCACTGAAGCTTTCTTT.

This clone is a singleton in its sample. The chain recombines TRBV30 with TRBJ2-1; D call uncertain. This CDR3 has 12 amino acids. Germline V gene lookup returns CDR1 GTSNPN and CDR2 SVGIG (reference sequence). Deletions cut 0 bases from V and 6 bases from J, with 6 bases between. This chain's CDR3 is CAWSVLLNEQFF. CDR3 nucleotide sequence: TGTGCCTGGAGTGTATTACTCAATGAGCAGTTCTTC.

The chain uses TRBV3-1 (or the pseudogene TRBV3-2) and TRBJ2-3; D is unresolved. CDR1 LGHDT and CDR2 YNNKEL come from the germline V gene (reference sequence). The CDR3 has 15 amino acids. The V gene lost 0 bases and the J gene lost 0 bases, with 7 bases spanning the gap. CDR3 sequence reads: CASSQDGSSTDTQYF. The CDR3, as DNA: TGTGCCAGCAGCCAAGACGGGTCAAGCACAGATACGCAGTATTTT.

The chain carries TRBV6-5 and TRBJ1-6, with D possibly matching TRBD1 (5 bases). V gave up 2 bases and J gave up 8 bases, with 13 bases separating them. CDR1 MNHEY and CDR2 SVGAGI come from the germline V gene. The CDR3 spans 15 residues. The DNA of the CDR3 is TGTGCCAGCAGTTACGGGGGGACGGGGCATTCACCCCTCCACTTT. This gives the protein CASSYGGTGHSPLHF.

This clone is judged medium-sized. The chain combines TRBV7-9 with TRBJ2-7, with 8 bases lining up with TRBD1. This CDR3 has 16 amino acids. J was trimmed by 2 bases and V by 0 bases; bases with no gene match: 6. From germline, CDR1 is SEHNR and CDR2 FQNEAQ (reference sequence). CDR3: CASSLAGQDKAYEQYF. The CDR3 nucleotides read TGTGCCAGCAGCTTAGCGGGACAGGATAAGGCCTACGAGCAGTACTTC.

The chain recombines TRBV6-5 with TRBJ1-1, with a possible D match to TRBD1 (5 bases). This CDR3 is built from 14 residues. Germline-derived CDR1 and CDR2 are MNHEY and SVGAGI. V dropped 2 bases and J dropped 0 bases, with 7 bases sitting between them. The CDR3 reads CASSYNRMNTEAFF. CDR3 in DNA: TGTGCCAGCAGTTACAACAGGATGAACACTGAAGCTTTCTTT.

This CDR3 reads CASSQKVIYNEQFF. The CDR3 coding sequence is TGTGCCAGCAGCCAAAAGGTTATCTACAATGAGCAGTTCTTC. The V call is TRBV14, the J call TRBJ2-1; D call uncertain. The germline V and J ends were trimmed by 2 bases and 3 bases, with 8 bases remaining between them. In germline, CDR1 is SGHDN, CDR2 FVKESK. CDR3 length: 14 residues.

The chain carries TRBV3-1 (or the pseudogene TRBV3-2) and TRBJ2-1, with TRBD2 matching over 12 bases. Germline CDR1 and CDR2: LGHDT and YNNKEL (reference sequence). The CDR3 extends over 14 amino acids. J was trimmed by 6 bases and V by 4 bases; bases with no gene match: 1. The CDR3 sequence is CASSRLAGVNEQFF. The CDR3 DNA reads as TGTGCCAGCAGCCGACTAGCGGGGGTCAATGAGCAGTTCTTC.

V usage is TRBV5-4 and J usage is TRBJ1-1; D gene uncertain. V lost 0 bases and J 1 base, leaving 10 bases between the germline ends. CDR3 size: 15 residues. CDR1 is SGHNT, CDR2 YYREEE, per germline (reference sequence). DNA for the CDR3: TGTGCCAGCAGCTTGGGTTCAGCGGCGAACACTGAAGCTTTCTTT. As protein: CASSLGSAANTEAFF.

The chain employs TRBV6-4 and TRBJ2-2; TRBD1 matches at 8 bases. This CDR3 spans 15 amino acids. V lost 5 bases to trimming and J lost 2 bases; unmatched junction nucleotides: 4. Germline V gene data show CDR1 as MRHNA and CDR2 as SNTAGT. The CDR3 DNA is TGTGCCAGCAGTCAATCAGGGGGCAACACCGGGGAGCTGTTTTTT. Its protein is CASSQSGGNTGELFF.

V gene TRBV5-6 combines with J gene TRBJ2-7; D is unresolved. This CDR3 has 13 amino acids. Trimming pared 1 base from V and 9 bases from J, leaving 14 bases between. Germline values: CDR1 SGHDT, CDR2 YYEEEE. The CDR3 nucleotides read TGTGCCAGCAGCTTGAGGTCTGGAGAGCCGCAGTACTTC. Protein sequence: CASSLRSGEPQYF.

The rearrangement uses TRBV6-5 and TRBJ1-4, with D hard to call. This CDR3 has 15 residues. Germline V gene data show CDR1 as MNHEY and CDR2 as SVGAGI. V lost 5 bases and J 3 bases, leaving 13 bases between the germline ends. The CDR3 protein is CASSPRRQSNEKLFF. CDR3 bases: TGTGCCAGCAGTCCCCGCCGGCAGTCTAATGAAAAACTGTTTTTT.

The genes are TRBV6-5 and TRBJ1-2; 7 bases line up with TRBD1. This CDR3 is built from 15 residues. Germline V lookup: CDR1 MNHEY, CDR2 SVGAGI. Germline trimming cut 6 bases from V and 2 bases from J; bases unmatched to any gene: 9. The CDR3 sequence is CASRSLGQVNYGYTF. DNA of the CDR3: TGTGCCAGCAGATCCCTCGGACAGGTGAACTATGGCTACACCTTC.

The CDR3 coding sequence is TGTGCCAGCAGTGCCAGCTCCAACAACGAGCAGTACTTC. Translating it yields CASSASSNNEQYF. The gene calls are TRBV2 and TRBJ2-7; unclear D gene. The V and J ends lost 4 bases and 5 bases respectively, with 12 bases between them. Germline-derived CDR1 and CDR2 are SNHLY and FYNNEI. The CDR3 totals 13 residues.

Concerning this clone itself: Other DNA sequences in the sample encode the same CDR3. The genes are TRBV30 and TRBJ2-5, with a possible D match to TRBD2 (6 bases). V gave up 2 bases and J gave up 1 base, with 8 bases separating them. The CDR3 consists of 13 residues. Germline CDR1 GTSNPN, CDR2 SVGIG (reference sequence). The CDR3 bases are TGTGCCTGGAGTCGGAGGGCCCAAGAGACCCAGTACTTC. Its protein is CAWSRRAQETQYF.

The rearrangement uses TRBV19 and TRBJ1-4; D is uncertain. V was pared by 2 bases and J by 8 bases, with 6 bases between. Germline-derived CDR1 and CDR2 are LNHDA and SQIVND (reference sequence). The CDR3 is made up of 12 amino acids. CDR3 nucleotides: TGTGCCAGTAGTATACAGAGAGAAAAACTGTTTTTT. This encodes CASSIQREKLFF.

This clone was detected only a few times. The chain is built from TRBV18 and TRBJ2-7, with 7 bases matching TRBD1. Germline trimming cut 3 bases from V and 6 bases from J; bases unmatched to any gene: 8. Germline CDR1 and CDR2: KGHSH and LQKENI. The CDR3 is 14 residues long. This CDR3 is CASSPGTADGEQYF. In DNA, the CDR3 is TGTGCCAGCTCACCCGGGACAGCGGATGGCGAGCAGTACTTC.

The V and J genes are TRBV6-5 and TRBJ2-1, with 14 bases aligning to TRBD2. Germline trimming cut 4 bases from V and 4 bases from J; bases unmatched to any gene: 3. Germline CDR1 MNHEY, CDR2 SVGAGI. This CDR3 has 16 amino acids. This CDR3 is CASSSGLAGVYNEQFF. CDR3 DNA sequence: TGTGCCAGCAGTTCGGGACTAGCGGGAGTATACAATGAGCAGTTCTTC.

V is TRBV5-6 and J is TRBJ2-2, with TRBD1 identical over 7 bases. V dropped 5 bases and J dropped 4; count of bases not matched to a gene: 8. CDR3 length: 15 amino acids. From germline, CDR1 is SGHDT and CDR2 YYEEEE. The CDR3 region is CASRVGQVATGELFF. The CDR3 DNA sequence: TGTGCCAGCAGGGTTGGACAGGTTGCCACCGGGGAGCTGTTTTTT.

This sequence joins TRBV2 and TRBJ2-2; D remains ambiguous. The length of the CDR3 is 14 residues. V lost 7 bases to trimming and J lost 4 bases, with 13 bases between them. In germline, CDR1 is SNHLY, CDR2 FYNNEI. The CDR3 is CASTPTARTGELFF. The CDR3 DNA is TGTGCCAGCACCCCGACGGCCCGCACCGGGGAGCTGTTTTTT. Drawing the rest from reference TRBV2 and TRBJ2-2, the complete variable domain is EPEVTQTPSHQVTQMGQEVILRCVPISNHLYFYWYRQILGQKVEFLVSFYNNEISEKSEIFDDQFSVERPDGSNFTLKIRSTKLEDSAMYFCASTPTARTGELFFGEGSRLTVL.

A few counts support this clone. This chain's CDR3 is CASTPVRGPDYNEQFF. CDR3 DNA sequence: TGTGCCAGCACTCCCGTGCGGGGGCCTGACTACAATGAGCAGTTCTTC. The V and J genes are TRBV6-4 and TRBJ2-1, with D possibly TRBD2 on 7 matching bases. Trimming took off 7 bases at V and 3 bases at J, with 19 bases between the two ends. The CDR3 totals 16 residues. The V gene's germline CDR1 is MRHNA and CDR2 SNTAGT.

The table lists this clone with a few counts. The V gene is TRBV14, the J gene TRBJ1-1; D gene ambiguous. The CDR3 spans 12 residues. Germline V lookup: CDR1 SGHDN, CDR2 FVKESK. Trimming took off 0 bases at V and 4 bases at J, with 3 bases between the two ends. The CDR3: CASSQDFTEAFF. CDR3 in DNA: TGTGCCAGCAGCCAAGATTTCACTGAAGCTTTCTTT.

The CDR3 loop is CASSYSGASPLHF. CDR3 nucleotide sequence: TGTGCCAGCAGTTACTCGGGGGCTTCACCCCTCCACTTT. This chain connects TRBV6-2 or TRBV6-3 to TRBJ1-6; D is perhaps TRBD1 (6 bases). This CDR3 has 13 amino acids. CDR1 and CDR2 from the germline V gene are MNHEY and SVGEGT. Trimming left V 0 bases short and J 9 bases short, with 6 bases between.

V and J are TRBV6-6 and TRBJ1-2; D gene uncertain. The germline V and J ends were trimmed by 5 bases and 6 bases, with 22 bases remaining between them. The CDR3 has 16 amino acids. The germline gives CDR1 MNHNY, CDR2 SVGAGI (reference sequence). DNA of the CDR3: TGTGCCAGCAGTAGCCCGAATCTCGGGATAAAAGATGGCTACACCTTC. Its translation: CASSSPNLGIKDGYTF.

The gene calls are TRBV18 and TRBJ1-1; D ambiguous. Trimming left V 2 bases short and J 8 bases short, with 12 bases between. Germline CDR1 reads KGHSH; CDR2 reads LQKENI. This CDR3 contains 13 residues. The CDR3 loop reads CASSPGQPGEAFF. The CDR3 DNA reads as TGTGCCAGCTCACCAGGGCAACCGGGGGAAGCTTTCTTT. Looking up the rest from reference TRBV18 and TRBJ1-1 gives the full variable domain: NAGVMQNPRHLVRRRGQEARLRCSPMKGHSHVYWYRQLPEEGLKFMVYLQKENIIDESGMPKERFSAEFPKEGPSILRIQQVVRGDSAAYFCASSPGQPGEAFFGQGTRLTVV.

This chain connects TRBV29-1 to TRBJ2-1; D is ambiguous. Germline loops: CDR1 SQVTM, CDR2 ANQGSEA. V gave up 7 bases and J gave up 5 bases, with 15 bases separating them. The CDR3 contains 13 residues. CDR3 in DNA: TGCAGCGGAAGGAAATCTAAAGACAATGAGCAGTTCTTC. Translated: CSGRKSKDNEQFF.

The chain joins TRBV3-1 (or the pseudogene TRBV3-2) to TRBJ2-1; D not resolved. CDR1 and CDR2 from the germline V gene are LGHDT and YNNKEL (reference sequence). The V end lost 1 base, the J end lost 8 bases, and 9 bases lay between the germline ends. There are 13 residues in the CDR3. The CDR3 DNA reads as TGTGCCAGCAGCCAAGGCGGCTGGTATGAGCAGTTCTTC. Its translation is CASSQGGWYEQFF.